What follows describes a single T cell receptor (beta chain). The sample is drawn from a study of blood T cell repertoires in COVID-19. Repertoires were generated with immunoSEQ multiplex PCR, while TCRdb's copy carries only in-frame clones and drops some. Here the sample spans around 200,000 clones, about four fifths being singletons. V lost 4 bases to trimming and J lost 8 bases, with 18 bases between them. This CDR3 comprises 15 residues. Germline-derived CDR1 and CDR2 are SGHDN and FVKESK. This clonotype was sampled from a middle-aged man with active or convalescent COVID-19. The rearrangement joins TRBV14 to TRBJ2-1; D unresolved. Input material: peripheral blood. The CDR3 DNA reads as TGTGCCAGCAGCCTGCCCATCCGGTTCTGCGATGAGCAGTTCTTC. Amino acids: CASSLPIRFCDEQFF. Supplemented by reference TRBV14 and TRBJ2-1, the full variable domain reads EAGVTQFPSHSVIEKGQTVTLRCDPISGHDNLYWYRRVMGKEIKFLLHFVKESKQDESGMPNNRFLAERTGGTYSTLKVQPAELEDSGVYFCASSLPIRFCDEQFFGPGTRLTVL.